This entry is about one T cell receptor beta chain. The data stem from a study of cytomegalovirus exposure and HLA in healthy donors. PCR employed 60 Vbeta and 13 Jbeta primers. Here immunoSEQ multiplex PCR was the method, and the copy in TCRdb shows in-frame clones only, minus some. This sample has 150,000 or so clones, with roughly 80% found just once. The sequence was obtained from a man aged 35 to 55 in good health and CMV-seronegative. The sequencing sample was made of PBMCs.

The DNA of the CDR3 is TGTGCCAGCAGTTTGACAACAGGGAACACTGAAGCTTTCTTT. It yields the protein CASSLTTGNTEAFF. The rearrangement uses TRBV6-5 and TRBJ1-1, with a tentative D call TRBD1 (5 bases). Germline V gives CDR1 MNHEY, CDR2 SVGAGI. This CDR3 is built from 14 residues. V dropped 4 bases and J dropped 1 base, with 10 bases sitting between them.